This T cell receptor (beta chain) comes out of a study of shared clonotypes between healthy human individuals. Study details: For every donor, three CD4 naive, three CD4 memory, two CD8 naive and one CD8 memory plates were used. Findings and limits, study-wide: The study found lower generation probabilities in non-shared clonotypes than in those shared by all four donors. The expectation was that sequencing depth would affect clonotype sharing among donors.

The naive CD8 subset, CD45RO-negative cells positively selected for CCR7, excluded terminally differentiated effector memory CD45RA+ cells. Germline CDR1 SEHNR, CDR2 FQNEAQ (reference sequence). This CDR3 spans 13 amino acids. Trimming took 4 bases from V and 5 from J, leaving 12 bases between them. As regards this clone: As yet, its antigen is unknown.

The repertoire was sequenced with immunoSEQ multiplex PCR; TCRdb's copy has only in-frame clones and lacks some. Of a few million clones in the sample, around 93% were seen once. The V call is TRBV7-9, the J call TRBJ2-7; no reliable D call. The sequence was obtained from a man between 18 and 29 years old in good health. Some clones in this sample may be carry-over from other donors' samples. Material for sequencing was naive CD8+ T cells from PBMCs. The CDR3 nucleotides read TGTGCCAGCAGCTCTGGTCCGTTCCACGAGCAGTACTTC. Translating gives CASSSGPFHEQYF.